These T cell receptor beta chains were read from a single sample in a study of T cell repertoires in cytomegalovirus infection. TCRdb redid the calling of the reads with MiXCR, one entry per CDR3 protein. This table holds fewer than 1,000,000 distinct CDR3 sequences, around a third found once. Their recognized antigens are unknown. The sample here was cultured CD8+ T cells from PBMCs, taken from culture after CMV antigen stimulation. All receptors derive from a human donor in good health (CMV status not recorded). Some clones in this sample may be carry-over from other donors' samples. CDR3s include the opening cysteine and the closing phenylalanine or tryptophan. The D gene is left open where the match is weak. Size is stated for part of the rows, as once, few or many counts, or as a class when the clone is expanded.

j_gene | d_gene | v_gene | abundance | CDR3aa | CDR3nt
TRBJ1-1 | NA | TRBV12-3/TRBV12-4 | few | CASSLALVPRVGAFF | TGTGCCAGCAGTTTAGCCCTGGTTCCTAGGGTTGGGGCTTTCTTT
TRBJ1-1 | NA | TRBV12-3/TRBV12-4 | many | CASSSVANTEAFF | TGTGCCAGCAGTTCGGTGGCGAACACTGAAGCTTTCTTT
TRBJ2-1 | TRBD1 | TRBV27 | NA | CASSFLGTGVGLVHEQFF | TGTGCCAGCAGTTTTCTTGGGACAGGGGTAGGCCTTGTGCATGAGCAGTTCTTC
TRBJ2-5 | TRBD2 | TRBV28 | NA | CASSLGLRTSGKMRQTQYF | TGTGCCAGCAGTTTAGGTCTAAGGACTAGCGGTAAAATGAGGCAGACCCAGTACTTC
TRBJ2-1 | NA | TRBV24-1 | NA | CATSDPGRRQGPRGNEQFF | TGTGCCACCAGTGATCCCGGGAGGAGACAGGGACCCCGAGGCAATGAGCAGTTCTTC
TRBJ1-6 | NA | TRBV6-1 | few | CASSYGLEDSPLHF | TGTGCCAGCAGTTATGGGTTGGAGGATTCACCCCTCCACTTT
TRBJ1-2 | NA | TRBV5-1 | NA | CASSLEGQFWDYGYTF | TGCGCCAGCAGCTTGGAAGGACAGTTTTGGGACTATGGCTACACCTTC
TRBJ1-1 | NA | TRBV6-5 | NA | CASSYYNEAFF | TGTGCCAGCAGTTACTACAATGAAGCTTTCTTT
TRBJ2-3 | TRBD2 | TRBV27 | few | CASSPGTSVTQYF | TGTGCCAGCAGTCCAGGGACTAGTGTTACGCAGTATTTT
TRBJ2-1 | NA | TRBV29-1 | NA | CSVEDPHASLVTGGNEQFF | TGCAGCGTTGAAGATCCACACGCATCCCTGGTCACGGGTGGGAATGAGCAGTTCTTC
TRBJ1-4 | TRBD1 | TRBV27 | NA | CASSLQGENEKLFF | TGTGCCAGCAGTTTACAGGGGGAAAATGAAAAACTGTTTTTT
TRBJ1-5 | NA | TRBV14 | NA | CASSYSGGGAQHF | TGTGCCAGCAGCTACTCTGGGGGGGGAGCCCAGCATTTT
TRBJ2-5 | NA | TRBV7-7 | NA | CASSFELGFQETQYF | TGTGCTAGCAGCTTTGAACTTGGATTTCAAGAGACCCAGTACTTC
TRBJ2-1 | TRBD2 | TRBV6-5 | few | CASSYSKRGGSNEQFF | TGTGCCAGCAGTTACTCGAAGCGGGGGGGCTCCAATGAGCAGTTCTTC
TRBJ1-5 | NA | TRBV20-1 | NA | CSARDKRVRYGNQPQHF | TGCAGTGCTAGAGATAAAAGGGTACGTTACGGCAATCAGCCCCAGCATTTT
TRBJ1-2 | NA | TRBV7-9 | NA | CASSSPRGAGSDYGYTF | TGTGCCAGCAGCTCCCCCCGGGGCGCTGGGTCAGACTATGGCTACACCTTC
TRBJ2-5 | TRBD2 | TRBV6-6 | NA | CASSYRLAGGEGETQYF | TGTGCCAGCAGTTACCGTCTAGCGGGGGGTGAAGGAGAGACCCAGTACTTC
TRBJ2-7 | TRBD1 | TRBV10-3 | few | CAISERQGPNEQYF | TGTGCCATCAGTGAACGACAGGGACCCAACGAGCAGTACTTC
TRBJ2-5 | NA | TRBV7-3 | few | CASSLGPGLQETQYF | TGTGCCAGCAGCCTCGGGCCAGGGCTTCAGGAGACCCAGTACTTC
TRBJ1-1 | NA | TRBV6-6 | NA | CASSYPKRGRNTEAFF | TGTGCCAGCAGTTACCCGAAACGGGGTCGGAACACTGAAGCTTTCTTT
TRBJ2-3 | NA | TRBV7-2 | many | CASSPPKGHIFVTDTQYF | TGTGCCAGCAGCCCTCCTAAGGGACACATATTTGTCACAGATACGCAGTATTTT
TRBJ2-1 | TRBD1 | TRBV7-6 | NA | CASSLRTGDSYNEQFF | TGTGCCAGCAGCTTGCGGACAGGGGACTCCTACAATGAGCAGTTCTTC
TRBJ2-2 | NA | TRBV10-3 | few | CATISITGELFF | TGTGCCACCATATCTATAACCGGGGAGCTGTTTTTT
TRBJ2-1 | NA | TRBV27 | few | CASSLSEDGVTYNEQFF | TGTGCCAGCAGTTTATCCGAGGACGGCGTTACCTACAATGAGCAGTTCTTC
TRBJ1-2 | NA | TRBV6-2/TRBV6-3 | NA | CASSYEGSQPYGYTF | TGTGCCAGCAGTTACGAAGGCAGCCAACCCTATGGCTACACCTTC
TRBJ1-1 | TRBD1 | TRBV6-2/TRBV6-3 | many | CASSYGQVSAFF | TGTGCCAGCAGTTACGGACAGGTTTCAGCTTTCTTT
TRBJ2-1 | NA | TRBV6-5 | few | CASSYSGGVNNEQFF | TGTGCCAGCAGTTACTCGGGGGGCGTGAACAATGAGCAGTTCTTC
TRBJ2-1 | TRBD1 | TRBV7-2 | NA | CASISGTGVYEQFF | TGTGCCAGCATTTCCGGGACAGGGGTATATGAGCAGTTCTTC
TRBJ1-2 | NA | TRBV7-2 | many | CASSPPGGAGYTF | TGTGCCAGCAGCCCACCGGGGGGGGCCGGCTACACCTTC
TRBJ2-3 | TRBD1 | TRBV4-3 | few | CASGTDSTDTQYF | TGCGCCAGCGGGACAGATAGCACAGATACGCAGTATTTT
TRBJ1-1 | TRBD1 | TRBV19 | NA | CASRGGPTGASRNAEAFF | TGTGCCAGTAGAGGCGGACCGACAGGGGCCTCTCGGAACGCTGAAGCTTTCTTT
TRBJ2-5 | NA | TRBV2 | NA | CASSDRYSAVQETQYF | TGTGCCAGCAGTGACCGGTACTCGGCGGTCCAAGAGACCCAGTACTTC
TRBJ2-3 | NA | TRBV11-3 | NA | CASSSRGLGGDTQYF | TGTGCCAGCAGCTCCAGGGGGCTGGGGGGGGATACGCAGTATTTT
TRBJ2-4 | NA | TRBV5-4 | NA | CASSLKRENKNIQYF | TGTGCCAGCAGCTTGAAACGGGAAAACAAAAACATTCAGTACTTC
TRBJ2-2 | NA | TRBV20-1 | NA | CSAGDGNTGELFF | TGCAGTGCTGGGGACGGGAACACCGGGGAGCTGTTTTTT
TRBJ2-1 | NA | TRBV12-3/TRBV12-4 | few | CASSGDGSSYNEQFF | TGTGCCAGCAGTGGGGACGGAAGCTCCTACAATGAGCAGTTCTTC
TRBJ2-1 | TRBD2 | TRBV7-9 | few | CASSPPGGGDLYNEQFF | TGTGCCAGCAGTCCACCCGGGGGGGGGGACCTATACAATGAGCAGTTCTTC
TRBJ1-1 | TRBD1 | TRBV12-5 | few | CASGPTGLTEAFF | TGTGCTAGTGGTCCGACAGGGTTGACTGAAGCTTTCTTT
TRBJ2-1 | TRBD1 | TRBV11-3 | NA | CASRDRGRDEQFF | TGTGCCAGCAGAGACAGGGGGCGTGATGAGCAGTTCTTC
TRBJ2-7 | TRBD1 | TRBV6-1 | NA | CASSSSGTGLYEQYF | TGTGCCAGCAGTAGCTCCGGGACAGGGTTATACGAGCAGTACTTC
TRBJ2-1 | TRBD2 | TRBV29-1 | NA | CSVVGLAGRDEQFF | TGCAGCGTTGTAGGGCTAGCGGGGCGGGATGAGCAGTTCTTC
TRBJ2-3 | NA | TRBV7-6 | many | CASSLAGVLAPSTDTQYF | TGTGCCAGCAGCTTAGCAGGGGTTCTAGCGCCTAGCACAGATACGCAGTATTTT
TRBJ2-5 | NA | TRBV24-1 | few | CATSDPTEETQYF | TGTGCCACCAGTGATCCGACAGAAGAGACCCAGTACTTC
TRBJ2-7 | TRBD1 | TRBV7-9 | few | CASSGGQSFSYEQYF | TGTGCCAGCAGCGGGGGACAGAGTTTCTCCTACGAGCAGTACTTC
TRBJ2-1 | NA | TRBV6-2/TRBV6-3 | NA | CASSRPPMELNEQFF | TGTGCCAGCAGTCGCCCCCCAATGGAGCTCAATGAGCAGTTCTTC
TRBJ1-3 | TRBD1 | TRBV20-1 | NA | CSASEDRLLENTIYF | TGCAGTGCTAGCGAGGACAGGCTCCTGGAAAACACCATATATTTT
TRBJ2-7 | NA | TRBV6-1 | many | CASSESEYEQYF | TGTGCCAGCAGTGAAAGCGAATACGAGCAGTACTTC
TRBJ2-7 | NA | TRBV6-2/TRBV6-3 | NA | CASSYSGGTGDWYEQYF | TGTGCCAGCAGTTACTCGGGAGGTACAGGCGATTGGTACGAGCAGTACTTC
TRBJ2-4 | NA | TRBV28 | NA | CVSSPGGTAKNIQYF | TGTGTCAGCAGTCCTGGTGGGACAGCCAAAAACATTCAGTACTTC
TRBJ2-1 | NA | TRBV6-5 | NA | CASSLGGGLWEGEQFF | TGTGCCAGCAGTCTAGGGGGGGGCCTCTGGGAGGGAGAGCAGTTCTTC
TRBJ2-1 | TRBD2 | TRBV5-4 | few | CASSLSEAGAYNEQFF | TGTGCCAGCAGCTTGTCTGAAGCGGGGGCGTACAATGAGCAGTTCTTC
TRBJ2-7 | NA | TRBV7-6 | NA | CASSFAVGGYEQYF | TGTGCTAGCAGCTTTGCTGTGGGGGGCTACGAGCAGTACTTC
TRBJ1-1 | NA | TRBV7-9 | NA | CASRGKGPRNTEAFF | TGTGCCAGCAGAGGCAAGGGCCCTAGGAACACTGAAGCTTTCTTT